A single sample is the source of the 10 T cell receptor beta chains below, sequenced in a study of T-cell reconstitution after alpha-beta-depleted transplantation in children. TCRbeta library construction was performed incorporating unique molecular identifiers. TCRdb ran MiXCR on the PCR reads and lists one entry per CDR3 protein. The sample shows about 980,000 distinct CDR3 sequences, 25% to 35% of them seen only once. This specimen was PBMCs, mostly from graft donor cells, taken 360 days after TCRalphabeta/CD19-depleted stem cell transplant. Source of these receptors: a boy in the first two years of life who had a stem cell transplant for SCID, so the T cells may come from the graft donor.

The J gene is TRBJ2-2, the V gene TRBV12-3 or TRBV12-4; D uncertain. This CDR3 is built from 14 residues. The germline V and J ends were trimmed by 3 bases and 7 bases, with 12 bases remaining between them. CDR3 in DNA: TGTGCCAGCAGTTTGGGCAGAATCGGCGGGGAGCTGTTTTTT. Translating gives CASSLGRIGGELFF.

The chain is built from TRBV20-1 and TRBJ2-5; 8 bases match TRBD1. This CDR3 comprises 16 residues. Germline CDR1 and CDR2: DFQATT and SNEGSKA (reference sequence). Trimming at V came to 0 bases and at J to 2 bases, leaving 8 bases not matched to a gene. CDR3 in amino acids: CSARDDHGTGQETQYF. The CDR3 coding sequence is TGCAGTGCTAGAGATGATCACGGGACAGGTCAAGAGACCCAGTACTTC.

The chain carries TRBV5-6 and TRBJ2-1; D is undetermined. Germline CDR1 is SGHDT and CDR2 is YYEEEE. The CDR3 is made up of 12 amino acids. The V gene lost 4 bases and the J gene lost 4 bases, with 6 bases spanning the gap. CDR3 region: CASSAKYNEQFF. CDR3 DNA: TGTGCCAGCAGCGCAAAATACAATGAGCAGTTCTTC.

This chain links TRBV6-1 with TRBJ1-1; unclear D gene. The CDR3 spans 14 residues. Trimming cost V 7 bases and J 1 base, with 13 bases left between them. Germline-derived CDR1 and CDR2 are MNHNS and SASEGT. In DNA, the CDR3 is TGTGCCAGCACCGACCGGACGGGGAACACTGAAGCTTTCTTT. This translates into CASTDRTGNTEAFF.

The CDR3 sequence is CASSEIQGASQYF. Here the CDR3 DNA reads TGCGCCAGCAGTGAAATCCAGGGGGCCTCCCAGTACTTC. This chain links TRBV10-1 with TRBJ2-5, with TRBD1 matching 8 bases. The CDR3 runs 13 residues. Germline V lookup: CDR1 WNHNN, CDR2 SYGVQD (reference sequence). V shed 3 bases and J 9 bases; nucleotides not matched to a gene: 6.

The V call is TRBV7-9, the J call TRBJ1-5, with no clear D. CDR3 length: 13 amino acids. The germline V gene has CDR1 SEHNR and CDR2 FQNEAQ (reference sequence). Trimming took off 4 bases at V and 4 bases at J, with 8 bases between the two ends. This CDR3 reads CASSWAPNQPQHF. Here the CDR3 DNA reads TGTGCCAGCAGCTGGGCCCCGAATCAGCCCCAGCATTTT.

This clonotype was detected only once. The chain joins TRBV24-1 to TRBJ2-3, with a weak D call TRBD1 (6 bases). Per germline, CDR1 KGHDR and CDR2 SFDVKD. Deletions cut 3 bases from V and 6 bases from J, with 15 bases between. This CDR3 has 15 amino acids. This CDR3 reads CATSDIQGPIDTQYF. CDR3 DNA sequence: TGTGCCACCAGTGATATACAGGGACCCATCGATACGCAGTATTTT.

In this sample, this clonotype turned up a few times. The chain is built from TRBV7-6 and TRBJ2-6; a weak D match, TRBD1 (6 bases). V was shortened by 0 bases and J by 0 bases, with 15 bases between the two germline ends. The V gene's germline CDR1 is SGHVS and CDR2 FNYEAQ. The CDR3 sequence is 19 residues long. In DNA form, the CDR3 reads TGTGCCAGCAGCTTAGCTCTGAGGACAGAGTTCTCTGGGGCCAACGTCCTGACTTTC. Translating it yields CASSLALRTEFSGANVLTF. Variable domain in full (rest from reference TRBV7-6 and TRBJ2-6): GAGVSQSPRYKVTKRGQDVALRCDPISGHVSLYWYRQALGQGPEFLTYFNYEAQQDKSGLPNDRFSAERPEGSISTLTIQRTEQRDSAMYRCASSLALRTEFSGANVLTFGAGSRLTVL.

This sequence joins TRBV21-1 and TRBJ1-2. TRBV21-1 is a pseudogene. The CDR3 loop spans 14 amino acids. The CDR3 DNA sequence: TGTGCCAGCAGCAAAGAGGGCCCGCCTGCTGGCTACACCTTC. Translation gives CASSKEGPPAGYTF.

V usage is TRBV3-1 and J usage is TRBJ2-1; 11 bases match TRBD2. Germline CDR1 LGHDT, CDR2 YNNKEL (reference sequence). The CDR3 contains 16 residues. Trimming at V came to 3 bases and at J to 8 bases, leaving 9 bases not matched to a gene. The CDR3 DNA follows: TGTGCCAGCAGCCATCGCGGACTAGCGGGCCGGGATGAGCAGTTCTTC. Encoded protein: CASSHRGLAGRDEQFF.